This T cell receptor (beta chain) emerged from a study of long-term antiretroviral therapy in people with HIV. The CDR3 extends over 15 amino acids. Trimming took 5 bases from V and 4 from J, leaving 19 bases between them. CDR1 is SGDLS, CDR2 YYNGEE, per germline. Samples were assayed with immunoSEQ v3.0 at survey level. TCRdb's copy holds only in-frame clones and misses some; the assay was immunoSEQ multiplex PCR. Among 40,000 or so clones listed, around nine tenths were seen once. The study's findings and limits: Despite increasing after ART, diversity remained lower than that of transplant donor controls. When set beside controls, HIV repertoires had CDR3 length ranges that were narrower.

In the case of this clone: Its antigen is still unknown.

Treatment locations for all participants with HIV were in the United States. The sequencing here drew on unsorted PBMCs, taken just before starting antiretroviral therapy. This receptor was obtained from a woman younger than 30 with HIV. The chain combines TRBV9 with TRBJ2-7; D gene unclear. The chain's CDR3 is CASSPRLAVGYEQYF. The CDR3 DNA sequence: TGTGCCAGCAGTCCCCGGCTGGCAGTAGGTTACGAGCAGTACTTC. Variable domain in full (rest from reference TRBV9 and TRBJ2-7): DSGVTQTPKHLITATGQRVTLRCSPRSGDLSVYWYQQSLDQGLQFLIQYYNGEERAKGNILERFSAQQFPDLHSELNLSSLELGDSALYFCASSPRLAVGYEQYFGPGTRLTVT.